This T cell receptor (beta chain) was recovered during a study of T-cell reconstitution after alpha-beta-depleted transplantation in children. A few counts support this clonotype. Preparing the TCRbeta library involved the use of unique molecular identifiers. Each CDR3 protein is one row after TCRdb ran MiXCR on the PCR reads. The data contain 250,000 to 300,000 distinct CDR3 sequences, almost 10% of them singletons. The specimen was PBMCs from the stem cell graft donor, collected from the stem cell graft. The clonotype comes from a human donor who donated a stem cell graft to a child with SCID.

This CDR3 reads CASSETGQGGYTQYF. The CDR3 nucleotides are TGTGCCAGCAGCGAAACCGGACAGGGCGGGTATACGCAGTATTTT. V usage is TRBV5-6 and J usage is TRBJ2-3, with 8 bases that match TRBD1. Per germline, CDR1 SGHDT and CDR2 YYEEEE. J lost 7 bases, V lost 4 bases, and 11 bases had no gene match. The CDR3 sequence is 15 residues long.